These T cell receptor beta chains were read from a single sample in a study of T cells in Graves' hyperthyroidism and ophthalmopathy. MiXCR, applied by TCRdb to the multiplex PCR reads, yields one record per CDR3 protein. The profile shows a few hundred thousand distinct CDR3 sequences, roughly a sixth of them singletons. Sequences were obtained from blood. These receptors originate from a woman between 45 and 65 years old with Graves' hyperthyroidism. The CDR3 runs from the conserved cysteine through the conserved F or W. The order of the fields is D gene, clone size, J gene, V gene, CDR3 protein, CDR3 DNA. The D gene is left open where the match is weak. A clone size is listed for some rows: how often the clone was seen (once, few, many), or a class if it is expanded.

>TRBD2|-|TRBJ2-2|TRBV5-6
CASSFWTSGNWELFF
TGTGCCAGCAGCTTCTGGACTAGCGGGAACTGGGAGCTGTTTTTT
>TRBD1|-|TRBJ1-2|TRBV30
CAWNGQGFMTRTF
TGTGCCTGGAACGGACAGGGGTTCATGACTCGCACCTTC
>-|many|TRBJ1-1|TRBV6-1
CASSPSGRNTEAFF
TGTGCCAGCAGTCCCTCTGGGCGGAACACTGAAGCTTTCTTT
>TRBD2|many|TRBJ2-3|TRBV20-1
CSARLAGVDTQYF
TGCAGTGCTAGACTAGCGGGAGTAGATACGCAGTATTTT
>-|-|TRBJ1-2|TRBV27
CASSFQGRDYGYTF
TGTGCCAGCAGTTTCCAGGGTAGAGACTATGGCTACACCTTC
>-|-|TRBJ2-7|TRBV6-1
CASTFPGQDYEQYF
TGTGCCAGCACCTTTCCTGGGCAGGACTACGAGCAGTACTTC
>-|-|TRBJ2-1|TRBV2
CASSDFRGSSYNEQFF
TGTGCCAGCAGTGATTTCCGGGGGAGCTCCTACAATGAGCAGTTCTTC
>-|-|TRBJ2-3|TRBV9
CASSVGGVDGDTQYF
TGTGCCAGCAGCGTAGGTGGGGTGGATGGCGATACGCAGTATTTT
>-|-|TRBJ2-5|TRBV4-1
CASSQATAQETQYF
TGCGCCAGCAGCCAAGCGACCGCCCAAGAGACCCAGTACTTC
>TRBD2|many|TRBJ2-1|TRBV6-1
CASSPNLSGSSYNEQFF
TGTGCCAGCAGCCCGAACCTTAGCGGGAGCTCCTACAATGAGCAGTTCTTC
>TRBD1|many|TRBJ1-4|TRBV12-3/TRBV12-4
CASSLRGTVNEKLFF
TGTGCCAGCAGTTTAAGGGGGACAGTCAATGAAAAACTGTTTTTT
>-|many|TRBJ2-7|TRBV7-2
CASSSGPRLVSYEQYF
TGTGCCAGCAGCTCGGGCCCTAGACTGGTCTCCTACGAGCAGTACTTC
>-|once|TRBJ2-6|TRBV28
CASSLSPGAGANVLTF
TGTGCCAGCAGTCTGAGCCCTGGGGCTGGGGCCAACGTCCTGACTTTC
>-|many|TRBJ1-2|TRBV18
CASSPETDYGYTF
TGTGCCAGCTCACCTGAGACAGACTATGGCTACACCTTC
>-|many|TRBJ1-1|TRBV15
CATSSRGEYSEAFF
TGTGCCACCAGTTCGAGGGGGGAGTACTCCGAAGCTTTCTTT
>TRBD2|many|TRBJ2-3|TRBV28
CASSKWTSGRALSTDTQYF
TGTGCCAGCAGTAAATGGACTAGCGGGAGGGCCCTTAGCACAGATACGCAGTATTTT
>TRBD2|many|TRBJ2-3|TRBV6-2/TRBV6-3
CASIPGGSGRDTQYF
TGTGCCAGCATACCCGGTGGTAGCGGGAGAGATACGCAGTATTTT
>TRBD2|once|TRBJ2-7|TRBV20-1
CSARGLAVHREQYF
TGCAGTGCTAGAGGGCTAGCGGTACATAGGGAGCAGTACTTC
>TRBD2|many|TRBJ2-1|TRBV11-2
CASSLAPGLAGGEQFF
TGTGCCAGCAGCTTAGCTCCGGGACTAGCGGGAGGAGAGCAGTTCTTC
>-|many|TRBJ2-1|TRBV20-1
CSADSGTSSYNEQFF
TGCAGTGCTGACAGCGGGACAAGCTCCTACAATGAGCAGTTCTTC
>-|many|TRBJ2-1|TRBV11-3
CASSLGRRRDYNEQFF
TGTGCCAGCAGCTTAGGACGGAGAAGGGACTACAATGAGCAGTTCTTC
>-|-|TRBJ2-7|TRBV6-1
CASSTYFTSSYEQYF
TGTGCCAGCAGTACCTATTTCACGAGCTCCTACGAGCAGTACTTC
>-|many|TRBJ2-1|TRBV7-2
CASSSRGGGAGAYNEQFF
TGTGCCAGCAGCTCCCGGGGAGGGGGCGCCGGGGCCTACAATGAGCAGTTCTTC
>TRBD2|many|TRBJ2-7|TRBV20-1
CSARPGLAGKYEQYF
TGCAGTGCTAGACCCGGACTAGCGGGGAAATACGAGCAGTACTTC
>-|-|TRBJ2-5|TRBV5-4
CASSLPQGGQETQYF
TGTGCCAGCAGCTTACCACAGGGAGGGCAAGAGACCCAGTACTTC
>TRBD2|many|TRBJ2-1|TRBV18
CASSPPASGNYEQFF
TGTGCCAGCTCACCACCGGCTAGCGGGAACTATGAGCAGTTCTTC
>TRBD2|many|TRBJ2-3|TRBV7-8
CASSLGTSGSGTDTQYF
TGTGCCAGCAGCCTTGGGACTAGCGGGAGTGGCACAGATACGCAGTATTTT
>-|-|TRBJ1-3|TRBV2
CASRTGSPGNTIYF
TGTGCCAGCAGGACAGGATCGCCTGGAAACACCATATATTTT
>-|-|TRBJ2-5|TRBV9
CASSPGGGPQETQYF
TGTGCCAGCAGCCCGGGTGGGGGCCCCCAAGAGACCCAGTACTTC
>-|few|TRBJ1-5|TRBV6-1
CASSRRLASNQPQHF
TGTGCCAGCAGCCGGCGGCTTGCCAGCAATCAGCCCCAGCATTTT
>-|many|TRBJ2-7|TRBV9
CASSVGPGPTYEQYF
TGTGCCAGCAGCGTAGGACCGGGGCCGACCTACGAGCAGTACTTC
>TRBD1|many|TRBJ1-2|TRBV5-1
CASSLAPGQAGRREPYTF
TGCGCCAGCAGCTTGGCCCCGGGACAGGCAGGTCGCAGAGAACCCTACACCTTC
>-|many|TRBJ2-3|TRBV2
CASSAERFNDQSTDTQYF
TGTGCCAGCAGCGCAGAGCGATTCAACGACCAAAGCACAGATACGCAGTATTTT
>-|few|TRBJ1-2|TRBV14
CASSQEASANYGYTF
TGTGCCAGCAGCCAAGAGGCCAGTGCTAACTATGGCTACACCTTC
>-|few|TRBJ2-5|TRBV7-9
CASSSLREETQYF
TGTGCCAGCAGCTCGTTGCGGGAAGAGACCCAGTACTTC
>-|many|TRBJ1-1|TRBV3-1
CASSQEAGFTEAFF
TGTGCCAGCAGCCAAGAGGCAGGGTTCACTGAAGCTTTCTTT
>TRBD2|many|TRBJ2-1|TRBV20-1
CSARILAGSYNEQFF
TGCAGTGCTAGAATACTAGCGGGCTCCTACAATGAGCAGTTCTTC
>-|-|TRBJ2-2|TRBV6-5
CASSYSGQPSNTGELFF
TGTGCCAGCAGTTACTCTGGGCAGCCCTCGAACACCGGGGAGCTGTTTTTT
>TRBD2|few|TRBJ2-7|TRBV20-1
CSARDKLAGGIYEQYF
TGCAGTGCTAGGGACAAACTAGCGGGAGGGATCTACGAGCAGTACTTC
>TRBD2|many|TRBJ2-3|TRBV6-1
CASRVSGSVNTQYF
TGTGCCAGCAGGGTTAGCGGGAGTGTAAATACGCAGTATTTT